Presented here are 30 T cell receptor beta chains from one specimen sequenced in a study of cytomegalovirus exposure and HLA in healthy donors. The study ran its PCR with 60 Vbeta and 13 Jbeta primers. Clones were sequenced by immunoSEQ multiplex PCR, and TCRdb holds only the in-frame ones, with some missing. The table shows some 150,000 clones, with approximately 75% occurring only once. Sequencing was performed on PBMCs. The receptors come from a middle-aged man in good health and CMV-seropositive.

This clone was seen more than once but under ten times. The genes are TRBV7-2 and TRBJ1-3; D not resolved. The CDR3 consists of 13 residues. Per the germline V gene, CDR1 is SGHTA and CDR2 is FQGNSA. The V end was cut by 5 bases, the J end by 4 bases, with 9 bases between. CDR3 DNA sequence: TGTGCCAGCAGCAAGCCCCCCGGAAACACCATATATTTT. Protein product: CASSKPPGNTIYF.

This clone appeared a few times. This chain links TRBV7-2 with TRBJ1-3; the match to TRBD1 covers 10 bases. CDR3 length: 16 residues. Germline V gene lookup returns CDR1 SGHTA and CDR2 FQGNSA. Trimming removed 4 bases from V and 2 bases from J; junction bases left unmatched: 5. This CDR3 is CASSYRTGGAGNTIYF. The CDR3 DNA is TGTGCCAGCAGCTACCGGACAGGGGGAGCTGGAAACACCATATATTTT.

J is TRBJ2-1 and V is TRBV5-1; 7 nucleotides agree with TRBD1. The CDR3 is 15 residues long. J gave up 6 bases and V 0 bases, and 6 bases lay outside the gene matches. Germline V gene data show CDR1 as SGHRS and CDR2 as YFSETQ. The CDR3 loop is CASSLEQGMSNEQFF. In DNA form, the CDR3 reads TGCGCCAGCAGCTTGGAACAGGGGATGTCCAATGAGCAGTTCTTC.

J is TRBJ2-7 and V is TRBV5-1, with 8 bases lining up with TRBD1. Germline CDR1 reads SGHRS; CDR2 reads YFSETQ. CDR3 length: 20 amino acids. V shed 4 bases and J 3 bases; nucleotides not matched to a gene: 24. The CDR3 protein is CASSLSNKGSGGQGLYEQYF. The CDR3, as DNA: TGCGCCAGCAGCCTGTCTAATAAGGGCAGCGGTGGACAGGGCCTCTACGAGCAGTACTTC.

J is TRBJ1-5 and V is TRBV12-5; TRBD1 aligns across 7 bases. The CDR3 consists of 14 residues. Germline loops: CDR1 LGHNT, CDR2 FRNRAP. With 6 bases clipped from V and 9 bases from J, the junction kept 11 bases outside the gene matches. Here the CDR3 DNA reads TGTGCTAGTGGGCCATTAACAGGGGATCGGCCCCAGCATTTT. Protein product: CASGPLTGDRPQHF.

V gene TRBV7-2 combines with J gene TRBJ2-5; the match to TRBD1 covers 9 bases. This CDR3 spans 14 amino acids. The V gene's germline CDR1 is SGHTA and CDR2 FQGNSA. With 5 bases clipped from V and 5 bases from J, the junction kept 6 bases outside the gene matches. The CDR3 bases are TGTGCCAGCAGCCGGGACAGGGTTTACGAGACCCAGTACTTC. Its protein is CASSRDRVYETQYF. Full variable domain (rest looked up from reference TRBV7-2 and TRBJ2-5): GAGVSQSPSNKVTEKGKDVELRCDPISGHTALYWYRQSLGQGLEFLIYFQGNSAPDKSGLPSDRFSAERTGGSVSTLTIQRTQQEDSAVYLCASSRDRVYETQYFGPGTRLLVL.

The chain links TRBV27 to TRBJ2-7, with 10 nucleotides matching TRBD1. Unmatched junction bases numbered 16, after V lost 8 bases and J lost 6 bases. The CDR3 extends over 16 amino acids. Germline CDR1 and CDR2: MNHEY and SMNVEV (reference sequence). The CDR3: CASQQAPGQGTVEQYF. In DNA, the CDR3 is TGTGCCAGCCAGCAAGCCCCGGGACAGGGGACGGTCGAGCAGTACTTC.

This clone has only a few counts. The chain is built from TRBV12-5 and TRBJ1-6; 11 nucleotides agree with TRBD1. The junction had 4 bases not matched to a gene; V was cut back by 6 bases and J by 6 bases. Germline V CDR1 and CDR2: LGHNT, FRNRAP. This CDR3 has 15 amino acids. The CDR3 region has the DNA TGTGCTAGTGGCCGGGACAGGGGGAGTAATTCACCCCTCCACTTT. It yields the protein CASGRDRGSNSPLHF.

This chain uses TRBV5-1 with TRBJ1-1; a weak D match, TRBD1 (6 bases). The V end lost 4 bases, the J end lost 2 bases, and 18 bases lay between the germline ends. The CDR3 runs 16 residues. Germline V gene lookup returns CDR1 SGHRS and CDR2 YFSETQ. The CDR3 DNA is TGCGCCAGCAGCCCGGCAGGGGACACCAGAAACACTGAAGCTTTCTTT. Its protein is CASSPAGDTRNTEAFF.

V gene TRBV19 combines with J gene TRBJ1-2, with a tentative D call TRBD1 (6 bases). Germline V gene lookup returns CDR1 LNHDA and CDR2 SQIVND (reference sequence). The germline V and J ends were trimmed by 3 bases and 8 bases, with 13 bases remaining between them. The CDR3 sequence is 13 residues long. The CDR3, as DNA: TGTGCCAGTAGTATTTCCGGGGGGGCCGGCTACACCTTC. Translation gives CASSISGGAGYTF.

The genes are TRBV5-1 and TRBJ2-3, with 9 positions matching TRBD1. The ends lost 1 base at V and 3 bases at J; junction bases unmatched: 6. Looked up from germline, CDR1 is SGHRS and CDR2 is YFSETQ. This CDR3 region has 16 residues. The DNA of the CDR3 is TGCGCCAGCAGCTTGACCCCCGGGACAGGGACAGATACGCAGTATTTT. Its protein product is CASSLTPGTGTDTQYF.

The chain couples TRBV5-1 to TRBJ1-1, with 8 bases that match TRBD1. There are 16 residues in the CDR3. Germline V CDR1 and CDR2: SGHRS, YFSETQ. Unmatched junction bases numbered 7, after V lost 2 bases and J lost 1 base. The chain's CDR3 is CASSFGQGRTNTEAFF. The CDR3 nucleotides read TGCGCCAGCAGCTTCGGACAGGGTAGGACGAACACTGAAGCTTTCTTT.

This chain links TRBV7-6 with TRBJ2-3; 7 nucleotides align to TRBD1. V gave up 4 bases and J gave up 6 bases; unmatched junction bases: 4. Germline V gene lookup returns CDR1 SGHVS and CDR2 FNYEAQ. The CDR3 spans 13 residues. The CDR3 reads CASSSHRGDTQYF. The CDR3 coding sequence is TGTGCCAGCAGCTCACACAGGGGCGATACGCAGTATTTT.

The chain employs TRBV11-1 and TRBJ2-3; 8 bases align to TRBD1. The junction had 1 base not matched to a gene; V was cut back by 4 bases and J by 1 base. Germline CDR1 and CDR2: SGHAT and FQDESV (reference sequence). The CDR3 covers 14 residues. The CDR3 nucleotides are TGTGCCAGCAGCTCGGACAGGGGCACAGATACGCAGTATTTT. Encoded protein: CASSSDRGTDTQYF. Variable domain in full (rest from reference TRBV11-1 and TRBJ2-3): EAEVAQSPRYKITEKSQAVAFWCDPISGHATLYWYRQILGQGPELLVQFQDESVVDDSQLPKDRFSAERLKGVDSTLKIQPAELGDSAMYLCASSSDRGTDTQYFGPGTRLTVL.

The V call is TRBV5-1, the J call TRBJ1-4; TRBD1 is a possible D gene (6 bases). The CDR3 covers 15 residues. Germline V CDR1 and CDR2: SGHRS, YFSETQ. V lost 0 bases and J lost 8, with 14 bases in between. The DNA of the CDR3 is TGCGCCAGCAGCTTGGACCCACAGGGTCGGGAAAAACTGTTTTTT. Translating gives CASSLDPQGREKLFF. The variable domain in full, completed from reference TRBV5-1 and TRBJ1-4, reads KAGVTQTPRYLIKTRGQQVTLSCSPISGHRSVSWYQQTPGQGLQFLFEYFSETQRNKGNFPGRFSGRQFSNSRSEMNVSTLELGDSALYLCASSLDPQGREKLFFGSGTQLSVL.

The V call is TRBV2, the J call TRBJ1-1; TRBD1 might be the D (6 bases). V was cut by 10 bases and J by 5 bases, with 14 bases left in between. The CDR3 loop spans 12 amino acids. Germline V gives CDR1 SNHLY, CDR2 FYNNEI. DNA of the CDR3: TGTGCCACCGCAGGGACACGAACTGAAGCTTTCTTT. Its translation is CATAGTRTEAFF. Looking up the rest from reference TRBV2 and TRBJ1-1 gives the full variable domain: EPEVTQTPSHQVTQMGQEVILRCVPISNHLYFYWYRQILGQKVEFLVSFYNNEISEKSEIFDDQFSVERPDGSNFTLKIRSTKLEDSAMYFCATAGTRTEAFFGQGTRLTVV.

This clone was seen more than once but under ten times. The rearrangement links TRBV18 to TRBJ1-5, with D maybe TRBD1 (6 bases). The CDR3 loop spans 15 amino acids. V lost 3 bases and J 3 bases, leaving 12 bases between the germline ends. Germline V gene data show CDR1 as KGHSH and CDR2 as LQKENI. CDR3: CASSPGGQSNQPQHF. The CDR3 DNA follows: TGTGCCAGCTCACCGGGGGGGCAGTCCAATCAGCCCCAGCATTTT.

This clone was seen a handful of times. The chain uses TRBV7-9 and TRBJ2-2; D is uncertain. V was pared by 2 bases and J by 6 bases, with 13 bases between. The length of the CDR3 is 15 residues. Germline V lookup: CDR1 SEHNR, CDR2 FQNEAQ (reference sequence). CDR3 in DNA: TGTGCCAGCAGCTTAATCAGGAATTATCCCGGGGAGCTGTTTTTT. As protein: CASSLIRNYPGELFF.

V gene TRBV5-5 combines with J gene TRBJ2-7; D may be TRBD2 (6 bases). V was pared by 0 bases and J by 6 bases, with 10 bases between. Germline assignment: CDR1 SGHKS and CDR2 YYEKEE (reference sequence). The CDR3 extends over 13 amino acids. The CDR3 sequence: CASSLAGVREQYF. CDR3 nucleotide sequence: TGTGCCAGCAGCTTGGCGGGGGTTCGCGAGCAGTACTTC.

The gene calls are TRBV7-6 and TRBJ1-1; D is ambiguous. V gave up 3 bases and J gave up 1 base, with 6 bases separating them. CDR1 SGHVS and CDR2 FNYEAQ come from the germline V gene. The CDR3 is 13 residues long. The DNA for the CDR3 is TGTGCCAGCAGCTTGTCGGGGAACACTGAAGCTTTCTTT. This sequence encodes CASSLSGNTEAFF.

The chain employs TRBV5-1 and TRBJ1-4; possibly TRBD1 for D (6 bases). The CDR3 runs 15 residues. Germline values: CDR1 SGHRS, CDR2 YFSETQ. The V gene lost 0 bases and the J gene lost 5 bases, with 11 bases spanning the gap. The CDR3 nucleotides read TGCGCCAGCAGCTTGGGGGGACAAGGAAATGAAAAACTGTTTTTT. Amino acid sequence: CASSLGGQGNEKLFF.

The chain combines TRBV5-1 with TRBJ1-1, with TRBD1 matching 7 bases. In germline, CDR1 is SGHRS, CDR2 YFSETQ. Germline trimming cut 4 bases from V and 1 base from J; bases unmatched to any gene: 1. The CDR3 has 13 amino acids. CDR3 coding DNA: TGCGCCAGCAGCCAGGGGGGGAACACTGAAGCTTTCTTT. Its translation: CASSQGGNTEAFF.

The chain recombines TRBV6-5 with TRBJ1-1; TRBD1 matches 9 bases. The junction had 6 bases not matched to a gene; V was cut back by 5 bases and J by 5 bases. The CDR3 extends over 14 amino acids. Germline CDR1 is MNHEY and CDR2 is SVGAGI. The CDR3 DNA follows: TGTGCCAGCAGTACCAGACAGGGGGGAACTGAAGCTTTCTTT. It encodes CASSTRQGGTEAFF.

The V and J genes are TRBV29-1 and TRBJ1-3; D remains unclear. Per the germline V gene, CDR1 is SQVTM and CDR2 is ANQGSEA. Trimming pared 7 bases from V and 2 bases from J, leaving 12 bases between. This CDR3 has 13 amino acids. CDR3 residues: CSAIQGAGNTIYF. The CDR3 nucleotides read TGCAGCGCTATACAAGGAGCTGGAAACACCATATATTTT.

The chain carries TRBV11-3 and TRBJ2-1; 12 bases fit TRBD1. The V gene's germline CDR1 is SGHNT and CDR2 YENEEA. This CDR3 has 17 amino acids. Trimming took 5 bases from V and 7 from J; bases not matched to a gene: 12. CDR3 sequence: CASSASPGQGARNEQFF. Here the CDR3 DNA reads TGTGCCAGCAGCGCCAGCCCGGGACAGGGGGCAAGGAATGAGCAGTTCTTC.

The J gene is TRBJ1-1, the V gene TRBV10-1, with 7 bases matching TRBD1. The CDR3 spans 15 residues. V lost 0 bases, J lost 1 base, and 2 bases stayed unmatched. Germline assignment: CDR1 WNHNN and CDR2 SYGVQD (reference sequence). The CDR3 DNA follows: TGCGCCAGCAGTGAGTCCCGACAGGGGAACACTGAAGCTTTCTTT. Amino acids: CASSESRQGNTEAFF.

The chain couples TRBV6-5 to TRBJ1-1; maybe TRBD1 (6 bases). The CDR3 length is 13 residues. The V end lost 6 bases, the J end lost 5 bases, and 13 bases lay between the germline ends. Germline V gene lookup returns CDR1 MNHEY and CDR2 SVGAGI. CDR3 nucleotide sequence: TGTGCCAGCAGCCGCAGGGGTGAGACTGAAGCTTTCTTT. It encodes CASSRRGETEAFF.

The chain carries TRBV7-6 and TRBJ2-5; D remains ambiguous. Germline CDR1 SGHVS, CDR2 FNYEAQ. The V gene lost 1 base and the J gene lost 1 base, with 4 bases spanning the gap. This CDR3 region has 13 residues. The CDR3: CASSLGLQETQYF. CDR3 DNA: TGTGCCAGCAGCTTAGGGCTCCAAGAGACCCAGTACTTC.

The sample holds a few counts of this clone. The J gene is TRBJ1-5, the V gene TRBV7-6; possible D gene TRBD1, 5 bases. The V gene's germline CDR1 is SGHVS and CDR2 FNYEAQ. This CDR3 is 13 amino acids long. Trimming pared 3 bases from V and 7 bases from J, leaving 10 bases between. The CDR3 loop reads CASSLGGLQPQHF. CDR3 nucleotide sequence: TGTGCCAGCAGCTTGGGGGGACTACAGCCCCAGCATTTT. Filled out from reference TRBV7-6 and TRBJ1-5, the complete variable domain reads GAGVSQSPRYKVTKRGQDVALRCDPISGHVSLYWYRQALGQGPEFLTYFNYEAQQDKSGLPNDRFSAERPEGSISTLTIQRTEQRDSAMYRCASSLGGLQPQHFGDGTRLSIL.

The J gene is TRBJ1-5, the V gene TRBV29-1; weak D call: TRBD1 (5 bases). V was shortened by 5 bases and J by 2 bases, with 16 bases between the two germline ends. Germline assignment: CDR1 SQVTM and CDR2 ANQGSEA. CDR3 length: 15 residues. CDR3 loop: CSVSLDSRRNQPQHF. In DNA, the CDR3 is TGCAGCGTTTCCCTTGACAGTCGACGCAATCAGCCCCAGCATTTT. Together with reference TRBV29-1 and TRBJ1-5, the CDR3 gives the full variable domain: SAVISQKPSRDICQRGTSLTIQCQVDSQVTMMFWYRQQPGQSLTLIATANQGSEATYESGFVIDKFPISRPNLTFSTLTVSNMSPEDSSIYLCSVSLDSRRNQPQHFGDGTRLSIL.